The rows below give T cell receptor beta chains drawn from one sample of a study of Ad26.COV2.S vaccination and SARS-CoV-2 variants. Generated by immunoSEQ multiplex PCR, the TCRdb table keeps only in-frame clones and is missing some. This sample yields hundreds of thousands of clones, of which about nine tenths are seen a single time; roughly 3.1% belongs to the top ten. The source material was peripheral blood, sampled in a trial of Ad26.COV2.S vaccine versus placebo. The receptors originated from a person aged 18-60 years who received the Ad26.COV2.S COVID-19 vaccine or a placebo. CDR3s include the opening cysteine and the closing phenylalanine or tryptophan. The D gene is left open where the match is weak. Clone size is shown for a subset of rows, as once, few, many or a class of expanded clone.

d_gene	v_gene	abundance	j_gene	CDR3aa	CDR3nt
-	TRBV6-5	-	TRBJ1-1	CASSYSIGPGAEAFF	TGTGCCAGCAGTTACTCGATAGGCCCCGGGGCTGAAGCTTTCTTT
-	TRBV27	once	TRBJ1-2	CASTDRGKFGANPNYGYTF	TGTGCCAGCACCGACCGGGGAAAATTTGGAGCCAACCCTAACTATGGCTACACCTTC
TRBD2	TRBV5-4	-	TRBJ2-3	CASSSPSGGAGDTQYF	TGTGCCAGCAGCTCGCCTAGCGGGGGGGCAGGAGATACGCAGTATTTT
-	TRBV6-5	once	TRBJ2-5	CASSRDGAIQETQYF	TGTGCCAGCAGTCGAGACGGTGCTATCCAAGAGACCCAGTACTTC
TRBD1	TRBV18	few	TRBJ1-1	CASSQGQGGTEAFF	TGTGCCAGCTCACAGGGACAGGGGGGCACTGAAGCTTTCTTT
-	TRBV6-2/TRBV6-3	once	TRBJ1-5	CASSTRGGINQPQHF	TGTGCCAGCAGTACCCGAGGAGGGATCAATCAGCCCCAGCATTTT
TRBD1	TRBV27	-	TRBJ1-1	CASSPEKTGGPLNTEAFF	TGTGCCAGCAGTCCAGAAAAGACAGGGGGCCCCCTGAACACTGAAGCTTTCTTT
TRBD1	TRBV15	-	TRBJ2-4	CATSSLTRGTGRNIQYF	TGTGCCACCAGCAGCTTAACACGAGGGACAGGGAGGAACATTCAGTACTTC
TRBD1	TRBV7-9	-	TRBJ2-1	CASSLAQGEINNEQFF	TGTGCCAGCAGCTTAGCGCAGGGGGAAATCAACAATGAGCAGTTCTTC
-	TRBV7-8	-	TRBJ1-2	CASSRTGSYGYTF	TGTGCCAGCAGCCGCACAGGGAGCTATGGCTACACCTTC
-	TRBV7-9	-	TRBJ1-2	CASSHSPGQSYGYTF	TGTGCCAGCAGCCACAGCCCCGGACAGTCCTATGGCTACACCTTC
TRBD1	TRBV7-6	-	TRBJ2-7	CASSQGQGLSYEQYF	TGTGCCAGCAGCCAGGGACAGGGGCTTTCCTACGAGCAGTACTTC
-	TRBV9	-	TRBJ1-5	CASSVDGIRNQPQHF	TGTGCCAGCAGCGTAGATGGCATTCGGAATCAGCCCCAGCATTTT
-	TRBV6-4	few	TRBJ2-3	CASSQQGGGTDTQYF	TGTGCCAGCAGTCAACAGGGAGGTGGCACAGATACGCAGTATTTT
-	TRBV4-2	-	TRBJ1-5	CASSQEPDQPQHF	TGTGCCAGCAGCCAAGAACCAGATCAGCCCCAGCATTTT
-	TRBV6-5	few	TRBJ2-7	CASSYSPYEQYF	TGTGCCAGCAGTTACTCGCCCTACGAGCAGTACTTC
-	TRBV11-3	-	TRBJ2-7	CASSTRRGGEQYF	TGTGCCAGCAGCACCCGACGAGGAGGGGAGCAGTACTTC
-	TRBV4-2	-	TRBJ2-7	CASSQGVKLYEQYF	TGTGCCAGCAGCCAAGGTGTCAAACTCTACGAGCAGTACTTC
TRBD1	TRBV6-6	-	TRBJ1-4	CASSSGTGKDGEKLFF	TGTGCCAGCAGTTCCGGGACAGGGAAGGATGGAGAAAAACTGTTTTTT
-	TRBV11-2	few	TRBJ2-7	CASSLIRAWTYEQYF	TGTGCCAGCAGCTTAATTAGGGCTTGGACCTACGAGCAGTACTTC
TRBD1	TRBV5-1	once	TRBJ2-7	CASSWGQSPSYEQYF	TGCGCCAGCAGCTGGGGACAGTCCCCCTCCTACGAGCAGTACTTC
TRBD2	TRBV11-3	-	TRBJ2-7	CASSSGGTYEQYF	TGTGCCAGCAGCTCGGGAGGGACCTACGAGCAGTACTTC
-	TRBV3-1/TRBV3-2	-	TRBJ2-6	CASSQVSGVGSPGANVLTF	TGTGCCAGCAGCCAAGTTTCCGGGGTGGGTTCCCCTGGGGCCAACGTCCTGACTTTC
-	TRBV12-5	-	TRBJ2-1	CASAAGRRIYNEQFF	TGTGCTAGTGCCGCGGGACGCCGGATTTACAATGAGCAGTTCTTC
-	TRBV12-3/TRBV12-4	once	TRBJ1-1	CATQKGMNTEAFF	TGTGCCACACAGAAGGGGATGAACACTGAAGCTTTCTTT
-	TRBV27	-	TRBJ1-1	CASRGGARRVTEAFF	TGTGCCAGCAGGGGGGGGGCGCGAAGGGTAACTGAAGCTTTCTTT
TRBD1	TRBV15	-	TRBJ2-6	CATSRTGGGGANVLTF	TGTGCCACCAGCAGAACAGGGGGTGGTGGGGCCAACGTCCTGACTTTC
-	TRBV2	-	TRBJ2-1	CASRTSTRWSEQFF	TGTGCCAGCAGAACTTCCACAAGATGGAGTGAGCAGTTCTTC
-	TRBV5-1	few	TRBJ1-1	CASSLVGDMNTEAFF	TGCGCCAGCAGCTTGGTAGGGGACATGAACACTGAAGCTTTCTTT
-	TRBV4-3	-	TRBJ2-1	CASSQDRAVLSYNEQFF	TGCGCCAGCAGCCAAGATAGGGCGGTCCTCTCCTACAATGAGCAGTTCTTC